This is a list of T cell receptor beta chains from one sample in a study of neurological immune-mediated disorders. TCRdb passed the 5' RACE reads through MiXCR, listing each CDR3 protein once. The sample gives about 76,000 distinct CDR3 sequences, over 15% of which show up once; 15% is in the top ten. Sequenced input: PBMCs. The source is a woman in her thirties or forties in good health. Each CDR3 is given with its conserved first and last residue. The order of the fields is clone size, J gene, D gene, V gene, CDR3 protein, CDR3 DNA. The D gene is left open where the match is weak. Expanded clones are given a class, and other clones once, few, many or no size at all.

many TRBJ2-5 NA TRBV7-6 CASSLRTNQETQYF TGTGCCAGCAGCTTAAGGACTAACCAAGAGACCCAGTACTTC
many TRBJ2-1 NA TRBV4-3 CASSQDRGVNNEQFF TGCGCCAGCAGCCAAGACCGAGGGGTTAACAATGAGCAGTTCTTC
many TRBJ2-2 NA TRBV5-8 CASSLGLYMTANTGELFF TGTGCCAGCAGCTTGGGTCTCTACATGACAGCGAACACCGGGGAGCTGTTTTTT
NA TRBJ1-1 NA TRBV2 CASRRDHSTEAFF TGTGCCAGCAGGAGGGACCACTCCACTGAAGCTTTCTTT
many TRBJ1-1 NA TRBV5-5 CASSLEGTTEAFF TGTGCCAGCAGCTTGGAGGGTACGACTGAAGCTTTCTTT
many TRBJ2-4 TRBD1 TRBV4-3 CASSREQGDIQYF TGCGCCAGCAGCCGAGAGCAGGGGGACATTCAGTACTTC
many TRBJ2-5 TRBD2 TRBV27 CASKEVAGLDETQYF TGTGCCAGCAAGGAGGTAGCGGGGTTGGATGAGACCCAGTACTTC
many TRBJ2-1 NA TRBV5-1 CASSLGSASSYNEQFF TGCGCCAGCAGCTTGGGTAGCGCCAGCTCCTACAATGAGCAGTTCTTC
NA TRBJ2-4 TRBD1 TRBV6-2/TRBV6-3 CASSPTGALNIQYF TGTGCCAGCAGTCCGACAGGGGCCTTAAACATTCAGTACTTC
NA TRBJ2-1 TRBD1 TRBV6-1 CVSSDLGQGVGEQFF TGTGTCAGCAGTGACTTAGGACAGGGGGTAGGGGAGCAGTTCTTC
many TRBJ1-1 NA TRBV7-2 CASSFSKRTANTEAFF TGTGCCAGCAGCTTTTCAAAAAGGACAGCTAACACTGAAGCTTTCTTT
many TRBJ1-1 NA TRBV29-1 CSIGRGGWSEAFF TGCAGCATCGGCAGGGGAGGGTGGTCTGAAGCTTTCTTT
many TRBJ2-3 TRBD2 TRBV28 CASSPLGRGAGADTQYF TGTGCCAGCAGCCCACTAGGGCGGGGGGCGGGGGCAGATACGCAGTATTTT
many TRBJ2-5 NA TRBV5-6 CASSFGGTASQETQYF TGTGCCAGCAGCTTTGGCGGGACGGCGAGCCAAGAGACCCAGTACTTC
NA TRBJ1-2 NA TRBV12-3/TRBV12-4 CASSHNGYLYGYTF TGTGCCAGCAGCCATAACGGTTACCTCTATGGCTACACCTTC
many TRBJ1-6 NA TRBV20-1 CSARVSAVYNSPLHF TGCAGTGCTAGAGTTTCAGCGGTATATAATTCACCCCTCCACTTT
many TRBJ1-1 NA TRBV29-1 CSVYLRVGNTEAFF TGCAGCGTGTACCTCAGGGTAGGGAACACTGAAGCTTTCTTT
many TRBJ2-1 NA TRBV27 CASSPRGSGNEQFF TGTGCCAGCAGTCCCCGGGGTAGCGGCAATGAGCAGTTCTTC
few TRBJ2-1 TRBD2 TRBV29-1 CSVEDRGLNNEQFF TGCAGCGTTGAAGATCGGGGACTAAACAATGAGCAGTTCTTC
many TRBJ2-7 NA TRBV7-2 CASSLVPGPDYEQYF TGTGCCAGCAGCTTAGTCCCAGGCCCCGACTACGAGCAGTACTTC
many TRBJ1-2 NA TRBV5-1 CASSLNAGGGYTF TGCGCCAGCAGCTTGAACGCGGGGGGTGGCTACACCTTC
many TRBJ2-3 NA TRBV7-2 CASSLGASGDTQYF TGTGCCAGCAGCTTAGGTGCCAGCGGGGATACGCAGTATTTT
many TRBJ2-5 TRBD1 TRBV4-3 CASSQVQGTGETQYF TGCGCCAGCAGCCAGGTACAGGGGACCGGAGAGACCCAGTACTTC
many TRBJ1-4 TRBD1 TRBV9 CASSVGPGQPNEKLFF TGTGCCAGCAGCGTAGGTCCGGGACAGCCTAATGAAAAACTGTTTTTT